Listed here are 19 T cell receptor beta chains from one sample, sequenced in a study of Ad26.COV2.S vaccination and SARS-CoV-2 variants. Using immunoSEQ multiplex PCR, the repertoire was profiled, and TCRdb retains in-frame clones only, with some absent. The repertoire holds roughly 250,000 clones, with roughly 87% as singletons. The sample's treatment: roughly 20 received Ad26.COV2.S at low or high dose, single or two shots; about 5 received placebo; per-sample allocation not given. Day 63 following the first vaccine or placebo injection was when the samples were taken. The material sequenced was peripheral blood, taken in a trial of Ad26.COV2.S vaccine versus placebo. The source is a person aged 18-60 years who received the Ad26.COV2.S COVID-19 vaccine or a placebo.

The DNA of the CDR3 is TGCGCCAGCAGCGAAGGGACTAGCGGGAGCTATGGCAATGAGCAGTTCTTC. It yields the protein CASSEGTSGSYGNEQFF. The chain uses TRBV5-1 and TRBJ2-1; 14 nucleotides match TRBD2. J gave up 6 bases and V 4 bases, and 9 bases lay outside the gene matches. This CDR3 spans 17 amino acids. Germline V gene lookup returns CDR1 SGHRS and CDR2 YFSETQ. The variable domain in full, with the rest retrieved from reference TRBV5-1 and TRBJ2-1, is KAGVTQTPRYLIKTRGQQVTLSCSPISGHRSVSWYQQTPGQGLQFLFEYFSETQRNKGNFPGRFSGRQFSNSRSEMNVSTLELGDSALYLCASSEGTSGSYGNEQFFGPGTRLTVL.

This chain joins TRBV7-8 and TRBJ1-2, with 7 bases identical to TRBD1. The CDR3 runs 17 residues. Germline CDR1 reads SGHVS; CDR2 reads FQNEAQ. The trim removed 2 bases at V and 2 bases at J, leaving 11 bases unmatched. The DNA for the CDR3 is TGTGCCAGCAGCTTAACGGGACAGTTAACGATCAACTATGGCTACACCTTC. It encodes CASSLTGQLTINYGYTF.

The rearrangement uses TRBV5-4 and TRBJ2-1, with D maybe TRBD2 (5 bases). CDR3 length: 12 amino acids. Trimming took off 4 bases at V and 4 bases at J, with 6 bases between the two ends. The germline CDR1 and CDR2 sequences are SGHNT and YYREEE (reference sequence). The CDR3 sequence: CASSRGYNEQFF. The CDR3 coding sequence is TGTGCCAGCAGCCGCGGGTACAATGAGCAGTTCTTC. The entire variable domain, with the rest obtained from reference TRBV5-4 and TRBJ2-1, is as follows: ETGVTQSPTHLIKTRGQQVTLRCSSQSGHNTVSWYQQALGQGPQFIFQYYREEENGRGNFPPRFSGLQFPNYSSELNVNALELDDSALYLCASSRGYNEQFFGPGTRLTVL.

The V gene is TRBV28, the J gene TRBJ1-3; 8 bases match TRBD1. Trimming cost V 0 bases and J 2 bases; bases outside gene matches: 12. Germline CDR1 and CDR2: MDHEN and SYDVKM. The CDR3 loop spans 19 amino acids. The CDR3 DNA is TGTGCCAGCAGTTTATGGGGTCAATGGTCACAGGGGGCTGGAAACACCATATATTTT. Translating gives CASSLWGQWSQGAGNTIYF.

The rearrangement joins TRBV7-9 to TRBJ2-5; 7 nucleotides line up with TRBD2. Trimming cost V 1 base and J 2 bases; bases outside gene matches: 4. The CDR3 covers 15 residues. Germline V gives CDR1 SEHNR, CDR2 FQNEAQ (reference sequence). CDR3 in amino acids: CASSLDGRLQETQYF. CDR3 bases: TGTGCCAGCAGCTTAGACGGGAGGCTACAAGAGACCCAGTACTTC.

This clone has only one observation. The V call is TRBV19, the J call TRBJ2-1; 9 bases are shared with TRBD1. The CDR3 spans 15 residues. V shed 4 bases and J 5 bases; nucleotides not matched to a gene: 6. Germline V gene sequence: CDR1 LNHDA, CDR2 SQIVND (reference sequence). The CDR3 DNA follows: TGTGCCAGTAGTACTCCGGGACAGGGAAACAATGAGCAGTTCTTC. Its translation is CASSTPGQGNNEQFF.

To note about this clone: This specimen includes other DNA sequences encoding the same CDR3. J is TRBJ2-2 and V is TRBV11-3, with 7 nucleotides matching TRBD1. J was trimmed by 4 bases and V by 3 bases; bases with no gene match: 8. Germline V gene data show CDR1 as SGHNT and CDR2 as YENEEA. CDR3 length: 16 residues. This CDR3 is CASSFRGYLGTGELFF. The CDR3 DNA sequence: TGTGCCAGCAGCTTCAGGGGGTACTTGGGCACCGGGGAGCTGTTTTTT.

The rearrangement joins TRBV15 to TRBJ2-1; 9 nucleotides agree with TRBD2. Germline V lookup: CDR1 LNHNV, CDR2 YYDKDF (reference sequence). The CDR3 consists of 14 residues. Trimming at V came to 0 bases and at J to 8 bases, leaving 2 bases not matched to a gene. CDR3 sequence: CATSRDIAGDEQFF. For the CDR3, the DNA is TGTGCCACCAGCAGAGATATAGCGGGAGATGAGCAGTTCTTC.

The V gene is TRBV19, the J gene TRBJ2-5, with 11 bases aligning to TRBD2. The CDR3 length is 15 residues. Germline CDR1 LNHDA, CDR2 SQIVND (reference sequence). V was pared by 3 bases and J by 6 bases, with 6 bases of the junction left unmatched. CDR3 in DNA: TGTGCCAGTAGTATCGGACTAGCGGGCTCTAAGACCCAGTACTTC. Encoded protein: CASSIGLAGSKTQYF.

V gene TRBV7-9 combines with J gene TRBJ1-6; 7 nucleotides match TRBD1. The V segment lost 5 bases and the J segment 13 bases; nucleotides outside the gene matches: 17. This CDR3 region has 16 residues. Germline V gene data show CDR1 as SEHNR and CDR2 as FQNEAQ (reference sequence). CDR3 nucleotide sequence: TGTGCCAGCAGCCGGCCCGGGACAGCTAAAGTGTACCCCCTCCACTTT. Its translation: CASSRPGTAKVYPLHF.

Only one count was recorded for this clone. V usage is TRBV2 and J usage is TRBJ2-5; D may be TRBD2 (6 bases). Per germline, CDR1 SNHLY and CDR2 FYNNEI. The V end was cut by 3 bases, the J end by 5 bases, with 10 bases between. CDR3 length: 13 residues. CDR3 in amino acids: CASSDLGRETQYF. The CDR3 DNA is TGTGCCAGCAGTGATTTGGGGAGGGAGACCCAGTACTTC.

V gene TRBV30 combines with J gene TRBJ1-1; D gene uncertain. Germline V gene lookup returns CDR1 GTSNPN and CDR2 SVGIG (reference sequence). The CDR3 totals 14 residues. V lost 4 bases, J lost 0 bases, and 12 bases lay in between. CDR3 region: CAWTIHPMNTEAFF. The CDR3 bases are TGTGCCTGGACTATTCACCCCATGAACACTGAAGCTTTCTTT.

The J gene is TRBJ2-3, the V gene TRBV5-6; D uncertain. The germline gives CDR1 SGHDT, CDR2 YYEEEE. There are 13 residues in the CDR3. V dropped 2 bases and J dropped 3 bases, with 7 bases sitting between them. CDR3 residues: CASSFERTDTQYF. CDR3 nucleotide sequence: TGTGCCAGCAGCTTTGAGCGTACAGATACGCAGTATTTT.

Here the CDR3 DNA reads TGTGCCAGCAGCTTAGAGTCCTACAGGAAAGGCTCTGGAAACACCATATATTTT. Protein product: CASSLESYRKGSGNTIYF. The chain joins TRBV7-6 to TRBJ1-3; tentative D call: TRBD1 (5 bases). Trimming took off 1 base at V and 0 bases at J, with 16 bases between the two ends. The germline V gene has CDR1 SGHVS and CDR2 FNYEAQ. CDR3 length: 18 amino acids.

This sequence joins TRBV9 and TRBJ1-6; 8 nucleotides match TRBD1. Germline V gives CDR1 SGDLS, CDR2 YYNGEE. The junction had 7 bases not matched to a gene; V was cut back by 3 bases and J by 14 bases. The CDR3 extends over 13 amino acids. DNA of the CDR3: TGTGCCAGCAGCGGGACAGGGAGTTCCACCCTCCACTTT. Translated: CASSGTGSSTLHF.

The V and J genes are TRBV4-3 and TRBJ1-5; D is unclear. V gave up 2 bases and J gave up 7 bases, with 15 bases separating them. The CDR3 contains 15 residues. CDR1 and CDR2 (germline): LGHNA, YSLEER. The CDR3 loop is CASSQSSGFDQPQHF. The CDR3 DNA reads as TGCGCCAGCAGCCAATCGAGTGGGTTCGACCAGCCCCAGCATTTT.

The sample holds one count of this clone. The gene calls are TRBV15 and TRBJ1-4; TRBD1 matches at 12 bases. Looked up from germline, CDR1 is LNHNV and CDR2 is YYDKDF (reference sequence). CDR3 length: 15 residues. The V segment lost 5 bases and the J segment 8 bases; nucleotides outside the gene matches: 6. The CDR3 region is CATSRGTGGREKLFF. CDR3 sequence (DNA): TGTGCCACCAGCCGAGGGACAGGGGGCAGGGAAAAACTGTTTTTT. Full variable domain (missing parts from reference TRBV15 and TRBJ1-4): DAMVIQNPRYQVTQFGKPVTLSCSQTLNHNVMYWYQQKSSQAPKLLFHYYDKDFNNEADTPDNFQSRRPNTSFCFLDIRSPGLGDTAMYLCATSRGTGGREKLFFGSGTQLSVL.

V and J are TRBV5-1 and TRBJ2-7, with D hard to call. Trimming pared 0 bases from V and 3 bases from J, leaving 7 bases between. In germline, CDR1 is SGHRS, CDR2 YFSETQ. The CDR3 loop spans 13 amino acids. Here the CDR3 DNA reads TGCGCCAGCAGCTTGGACCTTATCTACGAGCAGTACTTC. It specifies CASSLDLIYEQYF.

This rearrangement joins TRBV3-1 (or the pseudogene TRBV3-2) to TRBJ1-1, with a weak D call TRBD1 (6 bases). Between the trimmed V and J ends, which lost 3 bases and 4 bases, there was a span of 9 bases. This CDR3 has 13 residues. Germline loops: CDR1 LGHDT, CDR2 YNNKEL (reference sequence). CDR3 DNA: TGTGCCAGCAGCCAGGGGGCCGCCACTGAAGCTTTCTTT. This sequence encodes CASSQGAATEAFF.